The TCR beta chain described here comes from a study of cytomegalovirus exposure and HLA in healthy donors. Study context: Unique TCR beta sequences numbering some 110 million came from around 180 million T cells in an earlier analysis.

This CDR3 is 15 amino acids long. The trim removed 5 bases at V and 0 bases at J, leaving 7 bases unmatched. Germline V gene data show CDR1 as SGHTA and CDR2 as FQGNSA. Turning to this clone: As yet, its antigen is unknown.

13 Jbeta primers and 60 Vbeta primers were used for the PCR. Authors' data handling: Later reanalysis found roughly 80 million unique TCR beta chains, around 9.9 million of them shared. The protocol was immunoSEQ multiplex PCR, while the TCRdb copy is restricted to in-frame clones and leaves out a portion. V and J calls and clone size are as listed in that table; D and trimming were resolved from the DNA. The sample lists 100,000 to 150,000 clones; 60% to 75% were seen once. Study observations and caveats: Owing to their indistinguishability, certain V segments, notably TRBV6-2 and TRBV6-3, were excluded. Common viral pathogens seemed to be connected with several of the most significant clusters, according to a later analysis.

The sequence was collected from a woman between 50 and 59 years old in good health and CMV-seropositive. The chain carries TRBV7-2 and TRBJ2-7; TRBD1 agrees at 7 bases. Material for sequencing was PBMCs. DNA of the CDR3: TGTGCCAGCAGCGTGGGACAGCCGAGCTCCTACGAGCAGTACTTC. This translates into CASSVGQPSSYEQYF.